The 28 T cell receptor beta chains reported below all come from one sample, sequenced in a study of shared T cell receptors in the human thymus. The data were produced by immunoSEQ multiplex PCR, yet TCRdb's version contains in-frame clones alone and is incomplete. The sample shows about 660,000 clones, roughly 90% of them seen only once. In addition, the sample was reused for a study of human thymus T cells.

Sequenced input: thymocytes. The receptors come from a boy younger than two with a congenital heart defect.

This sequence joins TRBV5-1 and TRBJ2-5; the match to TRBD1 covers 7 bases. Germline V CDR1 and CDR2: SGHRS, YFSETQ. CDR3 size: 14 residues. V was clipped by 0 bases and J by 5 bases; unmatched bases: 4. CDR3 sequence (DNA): TGCGCCAGCAGCTTGGGGGACAGCCGTGAGACCCAGTACTTC. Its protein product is CASSLGDSRETQYF.

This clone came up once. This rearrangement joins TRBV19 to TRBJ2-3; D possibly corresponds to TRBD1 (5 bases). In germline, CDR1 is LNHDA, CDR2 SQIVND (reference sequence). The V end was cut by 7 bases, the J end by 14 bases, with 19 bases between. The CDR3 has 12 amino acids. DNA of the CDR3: TGTGCCAGTATAGGGGCCCAAACGCAGTGGTATTTT. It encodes CASIGAQTQWYF.

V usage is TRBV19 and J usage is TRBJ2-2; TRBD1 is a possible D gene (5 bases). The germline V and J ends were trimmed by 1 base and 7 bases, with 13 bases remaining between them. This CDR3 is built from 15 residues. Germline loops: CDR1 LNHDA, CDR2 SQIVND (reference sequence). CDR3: CASSIGTTLGGELFF. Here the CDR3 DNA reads TGTGCCAGTAGTATAGGGACAACCCTTGGCGGGGAGCTGTTTTTT.

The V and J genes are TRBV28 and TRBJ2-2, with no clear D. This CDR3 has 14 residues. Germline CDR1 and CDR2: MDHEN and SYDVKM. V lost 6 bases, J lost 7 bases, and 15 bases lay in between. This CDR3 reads CASSCDSDGGELFF. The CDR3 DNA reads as TGTGCCAGCAGCTGCGACTCCGACGGCGGGGAGCTGTTTTTT. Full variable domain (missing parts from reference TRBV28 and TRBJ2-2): DVKVTQSSRYLVKRTGEKVFLECVQDMDHENMFWYRQDPGLGLRLIYFSYDVKMKEKGDIPEGYSVSREKKERFSLILESASTNQTSMYLCASSCDSDGGELFFGEGSRLTVL.

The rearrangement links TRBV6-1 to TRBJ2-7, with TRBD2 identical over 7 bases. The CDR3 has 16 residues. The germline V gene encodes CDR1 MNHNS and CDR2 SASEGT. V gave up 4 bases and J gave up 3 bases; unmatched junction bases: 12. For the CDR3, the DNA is TGTGCCAGCAGTGGAGTGGCGGGAGTTATCGGCTACGAGCAGTACTTC. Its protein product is CASSGVAGVIGYEQYF.

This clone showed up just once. CDR3 amino acids: CSASGYAQYF. The CDR3 DNA is TGCAGTGCCTCGGGATACGCGCAGTATTTT. The chain carries TRBV20-1 and TRBJ2-3; weak D call: TRBD2 (5 bases). With 6 bases removed from V and 10 bases from J, the gap between germline ends came to 11 bases. The CDR3 consists of 10 residues. Per the germline V gene, CDR1 is DFQATT and CDR2 is SNEGSKA (reference sequence).

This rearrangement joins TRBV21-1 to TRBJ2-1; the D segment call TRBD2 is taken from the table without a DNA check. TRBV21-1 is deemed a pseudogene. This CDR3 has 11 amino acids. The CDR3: CASSLSARQFF. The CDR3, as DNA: TGTGCCAGCAGCCTCAGCGCAAGGCAGTTCTTC.

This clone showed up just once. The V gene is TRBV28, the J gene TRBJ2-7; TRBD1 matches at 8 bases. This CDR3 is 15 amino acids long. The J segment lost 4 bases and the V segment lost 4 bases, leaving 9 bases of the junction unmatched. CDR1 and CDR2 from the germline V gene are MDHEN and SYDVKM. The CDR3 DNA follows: TGTGCCAGCAGTTCCTGGGGCAGGGGGCCTTACGAGCAGTACTTC. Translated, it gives CASSSWGRGPYEQYF. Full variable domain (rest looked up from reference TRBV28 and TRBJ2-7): DVKVTQSSRYLVKRTGEKVFLECVQDMDHENMFWYRQDPGLGLRLIYFSYDVKMKEKGDIPEGYSVSREKKERFSLILESASTNQTSMYLCASSSWGRGPYEQYFGPGTRLTVT.

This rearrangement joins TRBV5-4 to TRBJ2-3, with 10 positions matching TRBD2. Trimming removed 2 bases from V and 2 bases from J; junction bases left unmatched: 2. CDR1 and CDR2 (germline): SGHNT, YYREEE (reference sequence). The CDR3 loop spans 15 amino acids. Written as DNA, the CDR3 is TGTGCCAGCAGCTTTCTAGCGGGAGTCACAGATACGCAGTATTTT. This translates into CASSFLAGVTDTQYF.

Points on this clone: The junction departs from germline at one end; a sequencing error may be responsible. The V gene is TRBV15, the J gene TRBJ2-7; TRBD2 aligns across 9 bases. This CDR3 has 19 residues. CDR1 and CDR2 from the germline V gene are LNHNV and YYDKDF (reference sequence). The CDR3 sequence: CATSREGGSGSGRPYGQYF. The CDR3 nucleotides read TGTGCCACCAGCAGAGAGGGGGGGAGCGGAAGCGGGAGGCCCTACGGGCAGTACTTC.

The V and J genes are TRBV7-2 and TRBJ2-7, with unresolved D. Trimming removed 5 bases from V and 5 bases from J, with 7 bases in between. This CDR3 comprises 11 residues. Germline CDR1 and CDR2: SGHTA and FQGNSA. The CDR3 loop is CASSPRNEQYF. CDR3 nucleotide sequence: TGTGCCAGCAGCCCGCGGAACGAGCAGTACTTC.

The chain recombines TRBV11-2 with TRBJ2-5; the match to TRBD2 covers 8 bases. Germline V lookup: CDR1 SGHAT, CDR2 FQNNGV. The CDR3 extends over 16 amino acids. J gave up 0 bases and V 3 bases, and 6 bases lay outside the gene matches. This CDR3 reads CASSFHLAGNQETQYF. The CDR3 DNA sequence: TGTGCCAGCAGCTTCCATCTAGCGGGTAACCAAGAGACCCAGTACTTC.

CDR3 coding DNA: TGTGCCAGCAGTTATGCTTGGCGGAGGAGCACTGAAGCTTTCTTT. Translation gives CASSYAWRRSTEAFF. The chain has TRBV6-5 and TRBJ1-1; D unresolved. The germline gives CDR1 MNHEY, CDR2 SVGAGI. The CDR3 covers 15 residues. V dropped 3 bases and J dropped 4 bases, with 15 bases sitting between them.

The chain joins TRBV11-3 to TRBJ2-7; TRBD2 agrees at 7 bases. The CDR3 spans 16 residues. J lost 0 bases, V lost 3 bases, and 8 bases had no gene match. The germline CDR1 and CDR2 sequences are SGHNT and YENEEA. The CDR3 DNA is TGTGCCAGCAGCTTGGAGACTAGCCTGAGCTCCTACGAGCAGTACTTC. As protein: CASSLETSLSSYEQYF.

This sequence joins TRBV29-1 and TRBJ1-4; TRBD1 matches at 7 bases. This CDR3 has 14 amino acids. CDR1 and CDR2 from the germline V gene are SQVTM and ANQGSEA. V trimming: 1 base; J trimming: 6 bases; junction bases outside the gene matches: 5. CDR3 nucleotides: TGCAGCGTTGAAGGAGACAGGGATCATGAAAAACTGTTTTTT. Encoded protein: CSVEGDRDHEKLFF.

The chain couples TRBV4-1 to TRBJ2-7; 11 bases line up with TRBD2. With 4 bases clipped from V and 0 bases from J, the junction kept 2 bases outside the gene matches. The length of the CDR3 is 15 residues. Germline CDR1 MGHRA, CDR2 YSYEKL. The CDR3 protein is CASSRLAGSSYEQYF. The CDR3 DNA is TGCGCCAGCAGCCGACTAGCGGGATCCTCCTACGAGCAGTACTTC.

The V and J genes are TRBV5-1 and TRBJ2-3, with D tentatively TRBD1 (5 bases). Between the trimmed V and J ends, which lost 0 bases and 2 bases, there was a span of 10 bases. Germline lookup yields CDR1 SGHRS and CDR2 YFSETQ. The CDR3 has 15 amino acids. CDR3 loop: CASSLGRQNTDTQYF. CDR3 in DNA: TGCGCCAGCAGCTTGGGCCGACAGAACACAGATACGCAGTATTTT.

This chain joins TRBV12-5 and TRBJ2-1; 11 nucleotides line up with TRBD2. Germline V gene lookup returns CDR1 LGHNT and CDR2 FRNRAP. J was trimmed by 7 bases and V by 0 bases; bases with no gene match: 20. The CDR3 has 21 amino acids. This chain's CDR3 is CASGLVEESLAGGGGRNEQFF. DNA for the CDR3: TGTGCTAGTGGTTTGGTAGAAGAATCCCTAGCGGGAGGAGGCGGGCGGAATGAGCAGTTCTTC.

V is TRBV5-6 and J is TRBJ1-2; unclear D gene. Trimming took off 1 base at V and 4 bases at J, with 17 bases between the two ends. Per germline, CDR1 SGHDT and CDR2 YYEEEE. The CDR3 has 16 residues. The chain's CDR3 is CASSLMKYPGSYGYTF. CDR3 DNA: TGTGCCAGCAGCTTGATGAAGTACCCAGGTAGCTATGGCTACACCTTC.

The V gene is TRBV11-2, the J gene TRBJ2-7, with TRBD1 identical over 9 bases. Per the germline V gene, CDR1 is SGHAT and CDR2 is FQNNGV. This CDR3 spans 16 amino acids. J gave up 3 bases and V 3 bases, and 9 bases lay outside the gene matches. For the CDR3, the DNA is TGTGCCAGCAGCTTTTTCAGGGACAGGGACTACTACGAGCAGTACTTC. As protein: CASSFFRDRDYYEQYF.

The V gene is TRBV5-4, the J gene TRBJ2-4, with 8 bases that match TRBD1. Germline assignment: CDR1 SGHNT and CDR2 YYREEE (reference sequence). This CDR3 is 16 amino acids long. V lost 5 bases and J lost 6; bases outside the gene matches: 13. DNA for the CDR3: TGTGCCAGCAGACCGGGACAGGTGGGAAGAAGAAACATTCAGTACTTC. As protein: CASRPGQVGRRNIQYF. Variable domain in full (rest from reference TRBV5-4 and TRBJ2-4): ETGVTQSPTHLIKTRGQQVTLRCSSQSGHNTVSWYQQALGQGPQFIFQYYREEENGRGNFPPRFSGLQFPNYSSELNVNALELDDSALYLCASRPGQVGRRNIQYFGAGTRLSVL.

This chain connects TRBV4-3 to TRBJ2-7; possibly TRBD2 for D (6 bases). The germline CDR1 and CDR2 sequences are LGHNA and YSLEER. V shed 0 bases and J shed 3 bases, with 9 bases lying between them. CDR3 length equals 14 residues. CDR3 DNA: TGCGCCAGCAGCCAAGAGTCCGGGGGCTACGAGCAGTACTTC. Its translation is CASSQESGGYEQYF.

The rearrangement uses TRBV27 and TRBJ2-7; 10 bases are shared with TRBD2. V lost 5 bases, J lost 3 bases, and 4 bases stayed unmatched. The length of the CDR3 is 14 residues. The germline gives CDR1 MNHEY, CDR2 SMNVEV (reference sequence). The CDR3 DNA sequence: TGTGCCAGCAGTCATAGCGGGAGGTTCTACGAGCAGTACTTC. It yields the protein CASSHSGRFYEQYF.

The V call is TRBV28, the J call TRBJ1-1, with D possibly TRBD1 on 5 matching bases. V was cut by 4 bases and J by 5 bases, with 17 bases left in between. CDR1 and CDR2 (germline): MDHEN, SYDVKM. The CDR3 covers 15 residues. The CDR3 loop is CASSSSGLQGTEAFF. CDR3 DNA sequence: TGTGCCAGCAGTTCCTCAGGGTTGCAAGGGACTGAAGCTTTCTTT.

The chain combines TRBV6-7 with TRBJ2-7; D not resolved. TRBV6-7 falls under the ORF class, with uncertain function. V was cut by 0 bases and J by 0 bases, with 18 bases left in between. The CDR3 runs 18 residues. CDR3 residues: CASSYSTPHDSTSYEQYF. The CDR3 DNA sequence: TGTGCCAGCAGTTACTCGACCCCTCATGACTCAACCTCCTACGAGCAGTACTTC.

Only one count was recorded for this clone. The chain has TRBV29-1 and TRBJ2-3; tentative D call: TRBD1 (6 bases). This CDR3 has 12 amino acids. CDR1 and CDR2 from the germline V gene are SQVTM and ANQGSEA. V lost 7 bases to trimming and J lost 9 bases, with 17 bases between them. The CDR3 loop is CSAVDTTGTQYF. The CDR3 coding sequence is TGCAGCGCCGTTGATACCACAGGGACGCAGTATTTT.

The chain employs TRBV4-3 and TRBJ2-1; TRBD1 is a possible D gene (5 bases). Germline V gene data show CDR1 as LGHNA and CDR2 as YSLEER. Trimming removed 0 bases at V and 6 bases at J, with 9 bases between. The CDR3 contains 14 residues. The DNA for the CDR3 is TGCGCCAGCAGCCAAGATTGGGGCATCAATGAGCAGTTCTTC. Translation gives CASSQDWGINEQFF.

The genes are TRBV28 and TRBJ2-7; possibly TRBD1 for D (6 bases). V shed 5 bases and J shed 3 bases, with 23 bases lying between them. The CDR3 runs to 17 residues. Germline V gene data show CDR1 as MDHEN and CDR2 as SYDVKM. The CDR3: CASSPHLQTGTLYEQYF. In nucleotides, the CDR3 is TGTGCCAGCAGTCCCCACCTTCAGACAGGCACCCTCTACGAGCAGTACTTC.